This T cell receptor (beta chain) was recovered during a study of blood T cell repertoires in COVID-19. Study background: The cDNA or gDNA used as material had been derived from T cells, B-cell-depleted T cells, or PBMCs.

Trimming took off 6 bases at V and 5 bases at J, with 13 bases between the two ends. This CDR3 region has 13 residues. CDR1 and CDR2 from the germline V gene are LGHDT and YNNKEL (reference sequence). Assay used: immunoSEQ multiplex PCR; TCRdb lists only in-frame clones, some missing. The sample yields about 520,000 clones, around 85% seen once. The specimen was peripheral blood. The rearrangement uses TRBV3-1 (or the pseudogene TRBV3-2) and TRBJ1-1; TRBD1 might be the D (6 bases). The receptor's source is a human donor in a cohort sampled during active COVID-19. CDR3: CASRGGGVTEAFF. The CDR3 bases are TGTGCCAGCAGGGGAGGGGGGGTGACTGAAGCTTTCTTT.